This entry features one T cell receptor beta chain sequence. Antigen specificity is unknown. The junction does not match germline at one end; this may be a read error. Researchers ran the PCR with 60 Vbeta and 13 Jbeta primers. Here immunoSEQ multiplex PCR was the method, and the copy in TCRdb shows in-frame clones only, minus some. The table lists approximately 190,000 clones, about 77% of them singletons. The data were taken from a study of cytomegalovirus exposure and HLA in healthy donors. Study-wide results and limits: Presence/absence analyses assumed roughly uniform sequencing depth across donors.

Germline V gene lookup returns CDR1 LGHNT and CDR2 FRNRAP. This CDR3 is 13 amino acids long. The TCR comes from a woman in her twenties or thirties in good health and CMV-seropositive. The sequenced material came from PBMCs. The genes are TRBV12-5 and TRBJ1-1; tentatively, D is TRBD1 (6 bases). This CDR3 is CASGLGHLLVAFF. CDR3 nucleotides: TGTGCTAGTGGGTTGGGACACCTCCTGGTAGCTTTCTTT.